The clone carrying this TCR beta chain was counted many times. Antigen unknown. The data originate from a study of T-cell reconstitution after alpha-beta-depleted transplantation in children. Findings of the study overall: Two months or so post-transplant, alpha-beta T cells reportedly derived from several hundred expanded graft clones. One year after transplant, T-cell counts and diversity came mostly from newly produced T cells.

Unique molecular identifiers were used to barcode this TCRbeta library. TCRdb reprocessed the PCR reads with MiXCR, giving one entry per CDR3 protein. This table holds some 150,000 distinct CDR3 sequences, around 8.5% found once. This receptor was taken from a female patient under 10 years old who had a stem cell transplant for congenital amegakaryocytic thrombocytopenia, so the T cells may come from the graft donor. The sample was PBMCs, mostly from graft donor cells, taken 180 days after TCRalphabeta/CD19-depleted stem cell transplant.

The CDR3 loop reads CASSQETGELFF. The CDR3 nucleotides read TGTGCCAGCAGCCAAGAAACCGGGGAGCTGTTTTTT. The rearrangement joins TRBV3-1 to TRBJ2-2; D not certain. This CDR3 is 12 amino acids long. Looked up from germline, CDR1 is LGHDT and CDR2 is YNNKEL (reference sequence). Trimming left V 0 bases short and J 5 bases short, with 1 base between. The full variable domain, completed using reference TRBV3-1 and TRBJ2-2, is DTAVSQTPKYLVTQMGNDKSIKCEQNLGHDTMYWYKQDSKKFLKIMFSYNNKELIINETVPNRFSPKSPDKAHLNLHINSLELGDSAVYFCASSQETGELFFGEGSRLTVL.